The next 18 T cell receptor beta chains were all read from a single sample in a study of shared clonotypes between healthy human individuals. Here immunoSEQ multiplex PCR was the method, and the copy in TCRdb shows in-frame clones only, minus some. The sample lists 2 million to 2.5 million clones, nearly 97% occurring once. Specimen: naive CD4+ T cells sorted from blood. Subset given: CD45RA+ positively selected. The source is a man younger than 35 in good health.

This rearrangement joins TRBV7-2 to TRBJ1-6, with TRBD1 as a possible D gene (5 bases). The CDR3 length is 16 residues. The V end lost 5 bases, the J end lost 6 bases, and 17 bases lay between the germline ends. Germline V gene lookup returns CDR1 SGHTA and CDR2 FQGNSA. In DNA, the CDR3 is TGTGCCAGCAGCCTCTTAGGGAGGGGAAGTAATTCACCCCTCCACTTT. Translated, it gives CASSLLGRGSNSPLHF.

Comment on this clone: Other DNA sequences in this specimen translate into the identical CDR3. The V and J genes are TRBV4-1 and TRBJ2-7; D not resolved. The CDR3 is made up of 14 amino acids. Trimming stripped 1 base from V and 0 bases from J, with 7 bases between. Germline V CDR1 and CDR2: MGHRA, YSYEKL. This chain's CDR3 is CASSQAGRSYEQYF. DNA for the CDR3: TGCGCCAGCAGCCAAGCTGGCCGCTCCTACGAGCAGTACTTC.

V is TRBV2 and J is TRBJ2-1; D unclear. This CDR3 is 14 amino acids long. Germline CDR1 and CDR2: SNHLY and FYNNEI. Trimming cost V 5 bases and J 0 bases, with 8 bases left between them. This chain's CDR3 is CASSYRSSYNEQFF. CDR3 sequence (DNA): TGTGCCAGCAGTTACAGAAGCTCCTACAATGAGCAGTTCTTC.

The V gene is TRBV28, the J gene TRBJ1-1, with D hard to call. Deletions cut 5 bases from V and 0 bases from J, with 7 bases between. The CDR3 consists of 13 residues. In germline, CDR1 is MDHEN, CDR2 SYDVKM. The CDR3 sequence is CASSNHVNTEAFF. The CDR3 DNA sequence: TGTGCCAGCAGTAACCACGTGAACACTGAAGCTTTCTTT.

This chain joins TRBV4-3 and TRBJ2-3; 8 nucleotides agree with TRBD2. This CDR3 is built from 17 residues. The V gene's germline CDR1 is LGHNA and CDR2 YSLEER. With V trimmed by 5 bases and J by 1 base, 11 bases remained unmatched. CDR3 sequence reads: CASSSWGGAGGTDTQYF. CDR3 bases: TGCGCCAGCAGCTCCTGGGGAGGAGCGGGAGGCACAGATACGCAGTATTTT.

This clone appeared a single time. The chain has TRBV30 and TRBJ1-2, with D unclear. The germline gives CDR1 GTSNPN, CDR2 SVGIG (reference sequence). CDR3 length: 13 residues. V was clipped by 4 bases and J by 4 bases, with 13 bases between them. The chain's CDR3 is CAWTMGTFYGYTF. CDR3 nucleotides: TGTGCCTGGACCATGGGAACCTTCTATGGCTACACCTTC.

This clone was seen once. The chain links TRBV7-9 to TRBJ1-6, with D uncertain. Germline loops: CDR1 SEHNR, CDR2 FQNEAQ (reference sequence). Trimming cost V 4 bases and J 9 bases, with 13 bases left between them. The CDR3 runs 14 residues. CDR3 region: CASSWAGYGSPLHF. The CDR3 DNA is TGTGCCAGCAGCTGGGCGGGGTATGGTTCACCCCTCCACTTT. Variable domain in full (rest from reference TRBV7-9 and TRBJ1-6): DTGVSQNPRHKITKRGQNVTFRCDPISEHNRLYWYRQTLGQGPEFLTYFQNEAQLEKSRLLSDRFSAERPKGSFSTLEIQRTEQGDSAMYLCASSWAGYGSPLHFGNGTRLTVT.

The J gene is TRBJ2-7, the V gene TRBV6-5; TRBD1 is a possible D gene (5 bases). V gave up 5 bases and J gave up 4 bases, with 6 bases separating them. In germline, CDR1 is MNHEY, CDR2 SVGAGI. The length of the CDR3 is 11 residues. The DNA of the CDR3 is TGTGCCAGCAGTAAGGGGTACGAGCAGTACTTC. Its protein product is CASSKGYEQYF.

The table lists this clone with a few counts. The same CDR3 arises from other DNA sequences in this sample as well. This chain connects TRBV20-1 to TRBJ1-1; weak D call: TRBD1 (6 bases). V lost 6 bases and J lost 1, with 6 bases in between. The germline V gene has CDR1 DFQATT and CDR2 SNEGSKA (reference sequence). The CDR3 consists of 11 residues. CDR3 bases: TGCAGTGCCAGGGGGAACACTGAAGCTTTCTTT. This gives the protein CSARGNTEAFF.

Notes on this clone: Other DNA sequences in the sample encode the same CDR3. V gene TRBV6-5 combines with J gene TRBJ1-1; D might be TRBD1 (6 bases). CDR1 MNHEY and CDR2 SVGAGI come from the germline V gene. CDR3 size: 12 residues. Trimming left V 6 bases short and J 3 bases short, with 8 bases between. In DNA, the CDR3 is TGTGCCAGCAGCAGGGGTGACACTGAAGCTTTCTTT. It specifies CASSRGDTEAFF.

The V and J genes are TRBV4-1 and TRBJ2-2; weak D call: TRBD1 (6 bases). This CDR3 comprises 14 residues. Germline lookup yields CDR1 MGHRA and CDR2 YSYEKL. V was shortened by 3 bases and J by 4 bases, with 9 bases between the two germline ends. The CDR3 region has the DNA TGCGCCAGCAGCCACACAGGGCCCACCGGGGAGCTGTTTTTT. This encodes CASSHTGPTGELFF.

The chain carries TRBV5-1 and TRBJ1-1; D ambiguous. Germline values: CDR1 SGHRS, CDR2 YFSETQ. V lost 4 bases, J lost 0 bases, and 7 bases lay in between. CDR3 size: 13 residues. CDR3 loop: CASSIRVNTEAFF. The CDR3 DNA reads TGCGCCAGCAGCATCAGAGTGAACACTGAAGCTTTCTTT.

The chain joins TRBV5-6 to TRBJ2-1; the D is unclear. Germline CDR1 and CDR2: SGHDT and YYEEEE. The CDR3 extends over 15 amino acids. V was trimmed by 0 bases and J by 0 bases, leaving 7 bases between them. In nucleotides, the CDR3 is TGTGCCAGCAGCTTGGTGTGGGACTCCTACAATGAGCAGTTCTTC. It specifies CASSLVWDSYNEQFF.

This rearrangement joins TRBV7-9 to TRBJ1-1; no clear D gene. Trimming left V 0 bases short and J 5 bases short, with 16 bases between. Germline lookup yields CDR1 SEHNR and CDR2 FQNEAQ (reference sequence). This CDR3 contains 16 residues. The CDR3 sequence: CASSLALGSGITEAFF. The CDR3, as DNA: TGTGCCAGCAGCTTAGCGCTAGGTTCGGGGATAACTGAAGCTTTCTTT. The full variable domain, with the rest looked up from reference TRBV7-9 and TRBJ1-1, is DTGVSQNPRHKITKRGQNVTFRCDPISEHNRLYWYRQTLGQGPEFLTYFQNEAQLEKSRLLSDRFSAERPKGSFSTLEIQRTEQGDSAMYLCASSLALGSGITEAFFGQGTRLTVV.

For this clone: Other DNA sequences in the same sample also yield this CDR3. This chain joins TRBV10-3 and TRBJ1-6; D gene uncertain. This CDR3 comprises 13 residues. V was shortened by 3 bases and J by 5 bases, with 5 bases between the two germline ends. CDR1 and CDR2 from the germline V gene are ENHRY and SYGVKD. CDR3 coding DNA: TGTGCCATCAGTGATCTCGATAATTCACCCCTCCACTTT. This codes for CAISDLDNSPLHF.

This rearrangement joins TRBV7-2 to TRBJ2-5; maybe TRBD1 (6 bases). CDR1 is SGHTA, CDR2 FQGNSA, per germline. V lost 3 bases, J lost 1 base, and 12 bases lay in between. The CDR3 contains 15 residues. The CDR3 region is CASSFGQQIQETQYF. CDR3 nucleotide sequence: TGTGCCAGCAGCTTCGGACAGCAGATCCAAGAGACCCAGTACTTC.

The chain combines TRBV19 with TRBJ2-1; unclear D gene. V lost 4 bases, J lost 12 bases, and 13 bases lay in between. The germline gives CDR1 LNHDA, CDR2 SQIVND (reference sequence). The CDR3 runs to 12 residues. This CDR3 reads CASSKELSGQFF. The CDR3 region has the DNA TGTGCCAGTAGTAAGGAGTTATCAGGGCAGTTCTTC.

The chain recombines TRBV7-2 with TRBJ2-7; D unclear. The CDR3 loop spans 14 amino acids. The ends were cut back, 5 bases at V and 0 bases at J, with 11 bases in the middle. Per the germline V gene, CDR1 is SGHTA and CDR2 is FQGNSA. CDR3 region: CASSVSRSSYEQYF. The CDR3 nucleotides read TGTGCCAGCAGCGTATCGAGGAGCTCCTACGAGCAGTACTTC.